Shown below are 9 T cell receptor beta chains from a single sample sequenced in a study of vaccination and CD4 T cells after COVID-19. An Oncomine TCR Beta short-read assay was used to sequence the DNA from cultured CD4+ T cells. TCRdb passed the PCR reads through MiXCR, listing each CDR3 protein once. Of approximately 12,000 distinct CDR3 sequences listed, 35% to 45% are singletons. Their recognized antigens are unknown. The treatment: approximately 9-day PBMC culture with coronavirus spike peptide pools or control peptides (ViraFEST assay). Sequenced: cultured CD4+ T cells from blood. The receptors here all came from a human donor with COVID-19.

This clonotype was detected a few times. The V gene is TRBV6-1, the J gene TRBJ1-2; no clear D gene. Germline V lookup: CDR1 MNHNS, CDR2 SASEGT. V gave up 6 bases and J gave up 3 bases, with 11 bases separating them. The CDR3 has 13 residues. In nucleotides, the CDR3 is TGTGCCAGCAGGGCTGCCGCGGACTATGGCTACACCTTC. Translated, it gives CASRAAADYGYTF.

This clonotype was seen more than once but under ten times. The chain is built from TRBV29-1 and TRBJ1-5, with TRBD1 matching over 9 bases. V was clipped by 4 bases and J by 7 bases; unmatched bases: 5. CDR1 and CDR2 from the germline V gene are SQVTM and ANQGSEA. The CDR3 loop spans 13 amino acids. The CDR3 protein is CSVARDRDQPQHF. DNA of the CDR3: TGCAGCGTTGCCAGGGACAGGGACCAGCCCCAGCATTTT.

In this sample, this clonotype turned up a few times. The chain links TRBV7-8 to TRBJ1-6; D not resolved. The CDR3 runs to 15 residues. Trimming shortened V by 5 bases and J by 5 bases, and 13 bases separated the two germline ends. Germline V gene lookup returns CDR1 SGHVS and CDR2 FQNEAQ. The CDR3 DNA is TGTGCCAGCAGCCCGGGAGGGCTGAATAATTCACCCCTCCACTTT. It is translated as CASSPGGLNNSPLHF.

The CDR3 DNA sequence: TGTGCCAGCAGTCCCCCGTTAGCGGGGGGGAATGAGCAGTTCTTC. Translation: CASSPPLAGGNEQFF. V is TRBV6-2 or TRBV6-3 and J is TRBJ2-1, with 11 positions matching TRBD2. Trimming at V came to 5 bases and at J to 7 bases, leaving 7 bases not matched to a gene. This CDR3 is 15 amino acids long. Germline-derived CDR1 and CDR2 are MNHEY and SVGEGT.

The gene calls are TRBV4-3 and TRBJ2-3; tentatively, D is TRBD1 or TRBD2 (7 bases each). Looked up from germline, CDR1 is LGHNA and CDR2 is YSLEER. V was clipped by 1 base and J by 3 bases, with 17 bases between them. The CDR3 runs to 17 residues. The DNA for the CDR3 is TGCGCCAGCAGCCAAGTTCAGGGGGGGGCTTGGACAGATACGCAGTATTTT. It is translated as CASSQVQGGAWTDTQYF.

This clonotype was detected only a few times. The genes are TRBV19 and TRBJ2-3; D possibly corresponds to TRBD2 (5 bases). CDR3 length equals 12 residues. The V gene's germline CDR1 is LNHDA and CDR2 SQIVND (reference sequence). V lost 6 bases and J lost 6, with 10 bases in between. CDR3 loop: CASRQSGDTQYF. In nucleotides, the CDR3 is TGTGCCAGTAGGCAGAGCGGCGATACGCAGTATTTT.

The CDR3 protein is CASSPGASAETQYF. The CDR3 nucleotides read TGTGCCAGTAGTCCGGGGGCTAGCGCTGAGACCCAGTACTTC. The chain links TRBV19 to TRBJ2-5; D tentatively fits TRBD1 or TRBD2 (6 bases each). CDR1 and CDR2 from the germline V gene are LNHDA and SQIVND (reference sequence). The CDR3 is made up of 14 amino acids. V shed 5 bases and J shed 5 bases, with 15 bases lying between them.

The table lists this clonotype with a few counts. V gene TRBV7-6 combines with J gene TRBJ1-1, with 8 bases lining up with TRBD1. V was pared by 5 bases and J by 3 bases, with 5 bases of the junction left unmatched. CDR3 length equals 14 residues. Germline V CDR1 and CDR2: SGHVS, FNYEAQ. The CDR3 spells CASSITGGDTEAFF. The CDR3 DNA reads TGTGCCAGCAGCATCACAGGGGGTGACACTGAAGCTTTCTTT.

This clonotype has only a few counts. The rearrangement uses TRBV6-5 and TRBJ2-7; 8 bases map to TRBD2. In germline, CDR1 is MNHEY, CDR2 SVGAGI. This CDR3 is 15 amino acids long. V trimming: 3 bases; J trimming: 0 bases; junction bases outside the gene matches: 4. The CDR3 reads CASSYRGGSSYEQYF. CDR3 DNA: TGTGCCAGCAGTTATCGCGGGGGGAGCTCCTACGAGCAGTACTTC.